These 21 T cell receptor beta chains share one sample of origin, sequenced in a study of blood T cell repertoires in COVID-19 (dated by TCRdb to 2019 to 2021). Libraries were prepared through the immunoSEQ multiplex PCR assay. TCRdb re-hosts the immuneACCESS table, in-frame sequences only. Its copies lack some clones; in the studies checked, an unresolved V gene accounts for under half of them, and the cause for the rest is not known. The sample includes roughly 110,000 clones, with roughly 80% observed a single time. About 1.6% of the sample is in the top ten clones. Sequencing used peripheral blood. Receptors originate from a man in his fifties with acute or convalescent COVID-19.

This chain joins TRBV28 and TRBJ1-2; 8 nucleotides agree with TRBD1. Trimming took 1 base from V and 3 from J; bases not matched to a gene: 13. CDR3 length: 18 amino acids. The germline gives CDR1 MDHEN, CDR2 SYDVKM. DNA for the CDR3: TGTGCCAGCAGTTTATCCGGGGTTCAGGGGGCGCGGGACTATGGCTACACCTTC. The encoded protein is CASSLSGVQGARDYGYTF.

The rearrangement uses TRBV9 and TRBJ1-2, with 9 bases fitting TRBD1. Germline loops: CDR1 SGDLS, CDR2 YYNGEE. The V segment lost 3 bases and the J segment 3 bases; nucleotides outside the gene matches: 3. The CDR3 totals 14 residues. CDR3: CASSATGGYYGYTF. The CDR3 DNA sequence: TGTGCCAGCAGCGCGACAGGGGGTTACTATGGCTACACCTTC.

The V call is TRBV11-2, the J call TRBJ2-7; D unclear. The CDR3 length is 13 residues. Germline CDR1 and CDR2: SGHAT and FQNNGV. The V end was cut by 5 bases, the J end by 8 bases, with 16 bases between. CDR3 loop: CASSHPRIPQQYF. The CDR3 coding sequence is TGTGCCAGCAGCCATCCGAGGATCCCCCAGCAGTACTTC.

The chain employs TRBV11-2 and TRBJ2-3; TRBD1 agrees at 7 bases. CDR1 is SGHAT and CDR2 is FQNNGV in the germline V gene. CDR3 length equals 14 residues. The V gene end was trimmed by 6 bases and the J gene end by 4 bases; junction bases not matched to a gene: 7. The DNA for the CDR3 is TGTGCCAGCAGGACAGGGTTACTCGCAGATACGCAGTATTTT. As protein: CASRTGLLADTQYF.

V usage is TRBV19 and J usage is TRBJ2-1; 11 nucleotides align to TRBD1. This CDR3 comprises 15 residues. V gave up 0 bases and J gave up 9 bases; unmatched junction bases: 4. Germline CDR1 and CDR2: LNHDA and SQIVND (reference sequence). The CDR3 region is CASSIEGTGGFEQFF. CDR3 DNA: TGTGCCAGTAGTATAGAGGGGACAGGGGGTTTTGAGCAGTTCTTC.

The chain couples TRBV2 to TRBJ1-6, with D possibly being TRBD1 (6 bases). The germline CDR1 and CDR2 sequences are SNHLY and FYNNEI. Trimming removed 9 bases at V and 8 bases at J, with 14 bases between. The CDR3 has 13 residues. The CDR3 DNA is TGTGCCAGTGGAACAGGGAGGGATTCACCCCTCCACTTT. Amino acid sequence: CASGTGRDSPLHF.

The chain has TRBV9 and TRBJ2-1; 8 nucleotides align to TRBD1. CDR1 and CDR2 from the germline V gene are SGDLS and YYNGEE. This CDR3 is 16 amino acids long. V lost 7 bases, J lost 5 bases, and 14 bases stayed unmatched. CDR3 in amino acids: CASARGGRTGNNEQFF. The CDR3 DNA reads TGTGCCAGCGCTAGAGGAGGGAGGACAGGGAACAATGAGCAGTTCTTC.

The rearrangement joins TRBV29-1 to TRBJ1-1; D may be TRBD1 (5 bases). CDR1 is SQVTM, CDR2 ANQGSEA, per germline. The germline V and J ends were trimmed by 7 bases and 1 base, with 10 bases remaining between them. This CDR3 has 12 amino acids. This CDR3 reads CSARQRNTEAFF. CDR3 in DNA: TGCAGCGCACGACAGAGGAACACTGAAGCTTTCTTT.

CDR3 region: CASSLLPGQGSQPQHF. DNA for the CDR3: TGTGCCAGCAGTTTACTGCCGGGACAGGGGTCCCAGCCCCAGCATTTT. V is TRBV28 and J is TRBJ1-5, with TRBD1 matching 10 bases. CDR1 is MDHEN, CDR2 SYDVKM, per germline. The CDR3 loop spans 16 amino acids. Trimming at V came to 2 bases and at J to 7 bases, leaving 8 bases not matched to a gene.

V is TRBV9 and J is TRBJ1-1; 7 nucleotides match TRBD1. Losses at the gene ends were 5 bases for V and 1 base for J; bases not matched to a gene: 5. The CDR3 has 14 amino acids. In germline, CDR1 is SGDLS, CDR2 YYNGEE. CDR3 sequence reads: CASSSGTANTEAFF. The CDR3 nucleotides read TGTGCCAGCAGTTCCGGGACAGCGAACACTGAAGCTTTCTTT.

There are a few counts of this clone. V and J are TRBV30 and TRBJ1-1, with D tentatively TRBD1 (5 bases). Trimming shortened V by 4 bases and J by 3 bases, and 9 bases separated the two germline ends. The CDR3 loop spans 12 amino acids. Per the germline V gene, CDR1 is GTSNPN and CDR2 is SVGIG (reference sequence). The CDR3 nucleotides read TGTGCCTGGACAGGGTGGGACACTGAAGCTTTCTTT. It translates to CAWTGWDTEAFF.

The chain has TRBV5-6 and TRBJ1-6; 7 nucleotides line up with TRBD1. V shed 3 bases, J shed 0 bases, and the junction held 0 bases outside the gene matches. Germline CDR1 SGHDT, CDR2 YYEEEE. There are 15 residues in the CDR3. CDR3 region: CASSWDSSYNSPLHF. The CDR3 bases are TGTGCCAGCAGCTGGGACAGCTCCTATAATTCACCCCTCCACTTT. Together with reference TRBV5-6 and TRBJ1-6, the CDR3 gives the full variable domain: DAGVTQSPTHLIKTRGQQVTLRCSPKSGHDTVSWYQQALGQGPQFIFQYYEEEERQRGNFPDRFSGHQFPNYSSELNVNALLLGDSALYLCASSWDSSYNSPLHFGNGTRLTVT.

This clone has just a few counts. This chain uses TRBV9 with TRBJ1-2; D is uncertain. This CDR3 region has 14 residues. Looked up from germline, CDR1 is SGDLS and CDR2 is YYNGEE. V lost 10 bases to trimming and J lost 2 bases, with 18 bases between them. CDR3 sequence: CALRGKDYNYGYTF. CDR3 sequence (DNA): TGTGCCCTCCGAGGCAAGGATTACAACTATGGCTACACCTTC.

The chain carries TRBV9 and TRBJ1-1; D is unresolved. The CDR3 is 13 residues long. V lost 3 bases and J lost 3, with 9 bases in between. The germline V gene encodes CDR1 SGDLS and CDR2 YYNGEE. CDR3 amino acids: CASSGNRDTEAFF. The CDR3 region has the DNA TGTGCCAGCAGCGGTAACCGGGACACTGAAGCTTTCTTT.

Notes on this clone: Compared with germline, one end of the junction differs, possibly owing to a read error. The chain joins TRBV3-1 (or the pseudogene TRBV3-2) to TRBJ1-5, with 9 bases that match TRBD1. This CDR3 contains 11 residues. Germline CDR1 and CDR2: LGHDT and YNNKEL (reference sequence). In DNA form, the CDR3 reads TGTGCCAGCAGTCCCGGACAGGGGACGGGATTT. It specifies CASSPGQGTGF.

The chain recombines TRBV25-1 with TRBJ2-1, with 9 bases identical to TRBD2. The germline gives CDR1 MGHDK, CDR2 SYGVNS. The CDR3 has 15 amino acids. After removal of 6 bases from V and 6 bases from J, the junction contained 9 bases not matched to a gene. In DNA form, the CDR3 reads TGTGCCAGCAGGAGTAGTCTAGCGGGGTTCAATGAGCAGTTCTTC. It specifies CASRSSLAGFNEQFF.

CDR3 region: CASSEWRERLNEQFF. CDR3 DNA sequence: TGTGCCAGCAGTGAATGGAGGGAAAGATTAAATGAGCAGTTCTTC. The chain recombines TRBV2 with TRBJ2-1; the D gene is possibly TRBD2 (6 bases). The ends were cut back, 2 bases at V and 7 bases at J, with 15 bases in the middle. The CDR3 is 15 amino acids. Per the germline V gene, CDR1 is SNHLY and CDR2 is FYNNEI.

The chain has TRBV5-5 and TRBJ1-6, with a possible D match to TRBD1 (6 bases). Between the trimmed V and J ends, which lost 4 bases and 7 bases, there was a span of 15 bases. CDR3 length equals 15 residues. Germline V gives CDR1 SGHKS, CDR2 YYEKEE (reference sequence). The CDR3 region has the DNA TGTGCCAGCAGCATTCAACAGGGATCAAATTCACCCCTCCACTTT. The encoded protein is CASSIQQGSNSPLHF.

The CDR3 loop is CASTWTGGGYTF. The CDR3 coding sequence is TGTGCCAGCACCTGGACAGGGGGTGGCTACACCTTC. The chain recombines TRBV6-5 with TRBJ1-2; TRBD1 agrees at 10 bases. This CDR3 has 12 residues. CDR1 and CDR2 (germline): MNHEY, SVGAGI. Germline trimming cut 7 bases from V and 7 bases from J; bases unmatched to any gene: 3.

This chain uses TRBV5-1 with TRBJ2-7; 7 bases line up with TRBD2. Germline V gene data show CDR1 as SGHRS and CDR2 as YFSETQ. The CDR3 has 18 residues. With 0 bases clipped from V and 0 bases from J, the junction kept 12 bases outside the gene matches. CDR3 sequence: CASSLADPREGPSYEQYF. The CDR3 DNA follows: TGCGCCAGCAGCTTGGCCGACCCCAGGGAGGGCCCCTCCTACGAGCAGTACTTC. Looking up the rest from reference TRBV5-1 and TRBJ2-7 gives the full variable domain: KAGVTQTPRYLIKTRGQQVTLSCSPISGHRSVSWYQQTPGQGLQFLFEYFSETQRNKGNFPGRFSGRQFSNSRSEMNVSTLELGDSALYLCASSLADPREGPSYEQYFGPGTRLTVT.

J is TRBJ2-7 and V is TRBV7-9; D gene uncertain. V gave up 4 bases and J gave up 2 bases, with 12 bases separating them. The CDR3 has 14 residues. Germline CDR1 and CDR2: SEHNR and FQNEAQ (reference sequence). CDR3 coding DNA: TGTGCCAGCAGCTCTACCTCTGTCCCCTACGAGCAGTACTTC. Translated, it gives CASSSTSVPYEQYF.